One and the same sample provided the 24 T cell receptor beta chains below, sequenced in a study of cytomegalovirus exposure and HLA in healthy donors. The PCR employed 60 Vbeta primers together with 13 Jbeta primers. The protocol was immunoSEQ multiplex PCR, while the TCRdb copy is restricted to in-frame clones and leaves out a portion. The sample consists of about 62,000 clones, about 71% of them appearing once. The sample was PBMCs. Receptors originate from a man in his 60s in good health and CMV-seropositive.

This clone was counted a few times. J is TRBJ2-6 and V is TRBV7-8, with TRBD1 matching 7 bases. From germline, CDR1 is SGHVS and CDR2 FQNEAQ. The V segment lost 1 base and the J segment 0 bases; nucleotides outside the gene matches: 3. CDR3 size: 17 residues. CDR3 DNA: TGTGCCAGCAGCTTAGGAAGGACAGGCTCTGGGGCCAACGTCCTGACTTTC. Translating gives CASSLGRTGSGANVLTF.

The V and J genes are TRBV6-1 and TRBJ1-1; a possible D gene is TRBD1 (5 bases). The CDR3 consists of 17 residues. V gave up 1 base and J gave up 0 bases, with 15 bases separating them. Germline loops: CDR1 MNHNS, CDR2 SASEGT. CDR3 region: CASSEGGGRRLNTEAFF. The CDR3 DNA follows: TGTGCCAGCAGTGAAGGCGGGGGGAGAAGATTGAACACTGAAGCTTTCTTT.

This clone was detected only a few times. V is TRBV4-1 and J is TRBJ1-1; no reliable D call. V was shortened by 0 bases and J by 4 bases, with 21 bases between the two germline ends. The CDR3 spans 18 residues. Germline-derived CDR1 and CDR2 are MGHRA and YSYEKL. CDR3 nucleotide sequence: TGCGCCAGCAGCCAAGATCTCAGTTATCGTCAGTATGGCACTGAAGCTTTCTTT. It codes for CASSQDLSYRQYGTEAFF.

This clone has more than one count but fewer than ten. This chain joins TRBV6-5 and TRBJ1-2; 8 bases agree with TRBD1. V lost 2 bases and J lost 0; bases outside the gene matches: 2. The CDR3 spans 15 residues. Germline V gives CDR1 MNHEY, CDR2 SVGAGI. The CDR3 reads CASSYPGQANYGYTF. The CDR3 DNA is TGTGCCAGCAGTTACCCGGGACAGGCTAACTATGGCTACACCTTC.

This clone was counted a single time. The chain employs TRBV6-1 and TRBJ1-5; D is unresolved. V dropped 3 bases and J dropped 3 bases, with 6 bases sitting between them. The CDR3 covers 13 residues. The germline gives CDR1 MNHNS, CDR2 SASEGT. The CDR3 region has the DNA TGTGCCAGCAGTGACCGAGACAATCAGCCCCAGCATTTT. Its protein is CASSDRDNQPQHF.

The CDR3 DNA follows: TGTGCCAGCAGTGCGGGAGGGGTAACTGAAGCTTTCTTT. Encoded protein: CASSAGGVTEAFF. The rearrangement uses TRBV11-3 and TRBJ1-1; D is possibly TRBD1 (5 bases). Germline lookup yields CDR1 SGHNT and CDR2 YENEEA. This CDR3 is built from 13 residues. V lost 6 bases and J lost 5, with 13 bases in between.

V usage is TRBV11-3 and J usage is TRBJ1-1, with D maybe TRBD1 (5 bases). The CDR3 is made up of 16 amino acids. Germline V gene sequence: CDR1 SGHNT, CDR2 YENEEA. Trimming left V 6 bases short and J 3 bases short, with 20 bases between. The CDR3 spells CASSESRRRDDTEAFF. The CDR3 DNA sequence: TGTGCCAGCAGTGAAAGTCGACGGAGGGACGACACTGAAGCTTTCTTT.

The CDR3 here is CASSQLGQNYGYTF. In DNA form, the CDR3 reads TGTGCCAGCAGCCAACTGGGACAGAACTATGGCTACACCTTC. The chain carries TRBV27 and TRBJ1-2, with 7 positions matching TRBD1. Germline values: CDR1 MNHEY, CDR2 SMNVEV (reference sequence). The CDR3 spans 14 residues. Trimming took 6 bases from V and 2 from J; bases not matched to a gene: 6.

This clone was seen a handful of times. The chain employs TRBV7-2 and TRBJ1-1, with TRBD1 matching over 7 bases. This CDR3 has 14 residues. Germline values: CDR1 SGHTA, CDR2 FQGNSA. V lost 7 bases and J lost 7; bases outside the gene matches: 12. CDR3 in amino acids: CASTLGAGGIEAFF. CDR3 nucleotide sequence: TGTGCCAGCACCCTGGGGGCAGGGGGTATTGAAGCTTTCTTT.

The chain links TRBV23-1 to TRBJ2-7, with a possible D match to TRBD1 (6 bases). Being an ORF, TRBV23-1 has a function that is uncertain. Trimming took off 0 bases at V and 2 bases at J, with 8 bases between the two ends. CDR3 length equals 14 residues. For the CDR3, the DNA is TGCGCCAGCAGTCAATCAGCAGGGGCCTACGAGCAGTACTTC. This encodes CASSQSAGAYEQYF.

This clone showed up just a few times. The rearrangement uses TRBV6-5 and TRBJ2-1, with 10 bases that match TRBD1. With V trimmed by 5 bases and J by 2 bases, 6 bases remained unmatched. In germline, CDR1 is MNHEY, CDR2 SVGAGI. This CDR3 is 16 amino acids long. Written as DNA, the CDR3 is TGTGCCAGCAGTAACTTGGACAGGGGGGCCTACAATGAGCAGTTCTTC. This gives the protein CASSNLDRGAYNEQFF.

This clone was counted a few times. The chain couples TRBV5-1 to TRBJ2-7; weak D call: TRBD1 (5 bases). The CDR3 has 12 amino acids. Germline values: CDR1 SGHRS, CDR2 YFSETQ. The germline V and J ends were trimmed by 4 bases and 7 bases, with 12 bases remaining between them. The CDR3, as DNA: TGCGCCAGCAGCCTTACAGGTTGGGAGCAGTACTTC. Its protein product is CASSLTGWEQYF.

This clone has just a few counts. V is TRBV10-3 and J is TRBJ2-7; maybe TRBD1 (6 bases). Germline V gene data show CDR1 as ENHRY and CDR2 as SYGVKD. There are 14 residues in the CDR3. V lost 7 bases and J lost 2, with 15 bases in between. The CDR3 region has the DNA TGTGCCATCAAACAGGGAGCGGAGGCCTACGAGCAGTACTTC. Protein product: CAIKQGAEAYEQYF.

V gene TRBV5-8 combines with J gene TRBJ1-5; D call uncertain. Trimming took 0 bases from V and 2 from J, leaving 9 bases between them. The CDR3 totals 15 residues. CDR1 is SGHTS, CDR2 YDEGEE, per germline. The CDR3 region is CASSLAGSRNQPQHF. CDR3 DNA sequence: TGTGCCAGCAGCTTGGCAGGCAGCCGCAATCAGCCCCAGCATTTT.

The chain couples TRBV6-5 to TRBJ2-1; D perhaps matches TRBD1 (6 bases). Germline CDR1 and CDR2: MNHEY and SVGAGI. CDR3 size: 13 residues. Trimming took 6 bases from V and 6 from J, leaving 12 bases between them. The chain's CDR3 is CASRRTGRNEQFF. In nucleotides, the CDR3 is TGTGCCAGCAGGAGAACAGGGCGCAATGAGCAGTTCTTC.

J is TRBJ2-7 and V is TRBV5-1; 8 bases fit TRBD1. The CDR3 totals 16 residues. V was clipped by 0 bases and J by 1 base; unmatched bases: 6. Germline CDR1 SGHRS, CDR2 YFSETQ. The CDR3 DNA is TGCGCCAGCAGCTTGGAGGACAGGGCCCATTCCTACGAGCAGTACTTC. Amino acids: CASSLEDRAHSYEQYF.

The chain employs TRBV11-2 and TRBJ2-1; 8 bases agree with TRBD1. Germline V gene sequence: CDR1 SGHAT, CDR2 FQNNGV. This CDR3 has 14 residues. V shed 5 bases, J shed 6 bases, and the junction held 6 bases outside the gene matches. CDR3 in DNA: TGTGCCAGCAGCCCTCAAACAGGGGGCAATGAGCAGTTCTTC. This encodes CASSPQTGGNEQFF.

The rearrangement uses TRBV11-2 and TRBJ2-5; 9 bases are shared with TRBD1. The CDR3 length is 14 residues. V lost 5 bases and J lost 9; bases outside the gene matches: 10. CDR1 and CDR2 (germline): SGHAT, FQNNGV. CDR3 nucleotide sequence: TGTGCCAGCAGCACCGACAGGGGGTCTGGGGCCCAGTACTTC. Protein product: CASSTDRGSGAQYF.

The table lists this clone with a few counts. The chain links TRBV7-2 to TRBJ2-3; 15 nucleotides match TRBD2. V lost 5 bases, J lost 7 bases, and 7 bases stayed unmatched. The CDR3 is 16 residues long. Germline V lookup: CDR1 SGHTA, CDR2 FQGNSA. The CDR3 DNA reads TGTGCCAGCAGCCTCGGGACTAGCGGGAGGATAAATACGCAGTATTTT. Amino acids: CASSLGTSGRINTQYF.

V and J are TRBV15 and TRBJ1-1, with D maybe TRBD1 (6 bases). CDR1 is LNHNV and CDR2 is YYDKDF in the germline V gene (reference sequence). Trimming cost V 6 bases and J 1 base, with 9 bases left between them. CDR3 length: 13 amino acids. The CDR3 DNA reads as TGTGCCACCAGTCCGACAGGGAACACTGAAGCTTTCTTT. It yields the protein CATSPTGNTEAFF.

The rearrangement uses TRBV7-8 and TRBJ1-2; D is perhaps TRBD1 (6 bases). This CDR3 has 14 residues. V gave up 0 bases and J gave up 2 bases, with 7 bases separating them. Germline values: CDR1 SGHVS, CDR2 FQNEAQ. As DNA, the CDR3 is TGTGCCAGCAGCTTAGCGCAGGGGAACTATGGCTACACCTTC. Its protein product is CASSLAQGNYGYTF.

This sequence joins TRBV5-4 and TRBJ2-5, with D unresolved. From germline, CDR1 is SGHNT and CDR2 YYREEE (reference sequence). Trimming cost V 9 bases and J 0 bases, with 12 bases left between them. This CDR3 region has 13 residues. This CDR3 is CATKGVYQETQYF. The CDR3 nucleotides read TGTGCCACCAAAGGAGTGTACCAAGAGACCCAGTACTTC.

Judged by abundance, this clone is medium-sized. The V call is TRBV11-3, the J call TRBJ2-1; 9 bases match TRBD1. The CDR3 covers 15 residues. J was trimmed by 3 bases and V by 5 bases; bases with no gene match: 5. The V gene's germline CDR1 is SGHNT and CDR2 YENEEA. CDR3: CASSGRTGDYNEQFF. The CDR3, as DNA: TGTGCCAGCAGCGGACGGACAGGGGACTACAATGAGCAGTTCTTC.

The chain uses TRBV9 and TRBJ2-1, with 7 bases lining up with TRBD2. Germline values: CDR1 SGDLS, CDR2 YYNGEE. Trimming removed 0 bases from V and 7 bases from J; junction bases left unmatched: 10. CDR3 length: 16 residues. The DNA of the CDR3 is TGTGCCAGCAGCGTAGGGTTGGGAGGGCCGGGGAATGAGCAGTTCTTC. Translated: CASSVGLGGPGNEQFF.